The 15 T cell receptor beta chains below were found in one sample sequenced in a study of CD8+ T cells in alopecia areata. Sequencing relied on a cDNA template that was reverse transcribed from extracted RNA. Only in-frame clones appear in the TCRdb table, and some are missing; sequencing was by immunoSEQ multiplex PCR. The sample lists around 140,000 clones, roughly 61% occurring once. This specimen consisted of CD4+ T cells sorted from blood, obtained at week 0. These receptor sequences come from a human donor with alopecia areata.

In nucleotides, the CDR3 is TGCAGCGCCGAGGCGGAATTGAACACTGAAGCTTTCTTT. This encodes CSAEAELNTEAFF. The genes are TRBV29-1 and TRBJ1-1; no firm D call. Trimming shortened V by 7 bases and J by 0 bases, and 12 bases separated the two germline ends. This CDR3 comprises 13 residues. From germline, CDR1 is SQVTM and CDR2 ANQGSEA.

The J gene is TRBJ2-3, the V gene TRBV29-1; 8 bases are a match to TRBD2. V lost 4 bases to trimming and J lost 6 bases; unmatched junction nucleotides: 6. CDR3 length: 13 amino acids. Looked up from germline, CDR1 is SQVTM and CDR2 is ANQGSEA. Here the CDR3 reads CSVGGLAGDTQYF. The CDR3 DNA reads as TGCAGCGTTGGTGGACTAGCAGGTGATACGCAGTATTTT.

The gene calls are TRBV11-2 and TRBJ2-7; D remains ambiguous. The germline V gene has CDR1 SGHAT and CDR2 FQNNGV. Trimming cost V 5 bases and J 3 bases, with 11 bases left between them. The CDR3 has 13 residues. This CDR3 reads CASSKNQIYEQYF. DNA for the CDR3: TGTGCCAGCAGCAAAAATCAGATCTACGAGCAGTACTTC.

In regard to this clone: Other DNA sequences in this sample translate to the same CDR3. The chain links TRBV5-1 to TRBJ2-5, with D perhaps TRBD2 (6 bases). Germline assignment: CDR1 SGHRS and CDR2 YFSETQ. The CDR3 sequence is 13 residues long. V lost 4 bases to trimming and J lost 0 bases, with 7 bases between them. The CDR3 nucleotides read TGCGCCAGCAGCCTAGCGTACCAAGAGACCCAGTACTTC. The encoded protein is CASSLAYQETQYF.

The chain carries TRBV30 and TRBJ1-2, with a possible D match to TRBD1 (5 bases). Between the trimmed V and J ends, which lost 0 bases and 6 bases, there was a span of 14 bases. CDR1 GTSNPN and CDR2 SVGIG come from the germline V gene (reference sequence). The CDR3 runs to 14 residues. The CDR3, as DNA: TGTGCCTGGAGTGTGGGGCTCAGCGGCAATGGCTACACCTTC. Protein product: CAWSVGLSGNGYTF.

The V and J genes are TRBV23-1 and TRBJ1-2, with D possibly being TRBD1 (6 bases). Being an ORF, TRBV23-1 has a function that is uncertain. V was clipped by 4 bases and J by 7 bases, with 13 bases between them. CDR3 size: 13 residues. CDR3 bases: TGCGCCAGCAGTCCCCGGGGGCAGACTGGCTACACCTTC. As protein: CASSPRGQTGYTF.

Points on this clone: In the same sample, other DNA sequences code for this CDR3. V and J are TRBV30 and TRBJ1-1; no firm D call. V lost 0 bases, J lost 4 bases, and 6 bases lay in between. The CDR3 is made up of 12 amino acids. Germline-derived CDR1 and CDR2 are GTSNPN and SVGIG (reference sequence). CDR3 amino acids: CAWSVLGTEAFF. The CDR3 coding sequence is TGTGCCTGGAGTGTACTCGGCACTGAAGCTTTCTTT.

The rearrangement joins TRBV7-2 to TRBJ1-6; TRBD1 aligns across 8 bases. This CDR3 is 15 amino acids long. Trimming cost V 5 bases and J 5 bases; bases outside gene matches: 5. In germline, CDR1 is SGHTA, CDR2 FQGNSA. The CDR3 sequence: CASSTLTGDNSPLHF. CDR3 nucleotides: TGTGCCAGCAGCACCCTGACAGGGGATAATTCACCCCTCCACTTT.

J is TRBJ2-6 and V is TRBV19; no clear D. CDR1 and CDR2 (germline): LNHDA, SQIVND (reference sequence). Trimming cost V 5 bases and J 0 bases, with 8 bases left between them. The CDR3 has 15 amino acids. CDR3 amino acids: CASSFQVSGANVLTF. The CDR3 DNA sequence: TGTGCCAGTAGTTTCCAGGTCTCTGGGGCCAACGTCCTGACTTTC.

For the CDR3, the DNA is TGTGCCAGCAGCCGCACTAGCTCCAAAGAGACCCAGTACTTC. Protein: CASSRTSSKETQYF. The gene calls are TRBV11-2 and TRBJ2-5, with a possible D match to TRBD2 (6 bases). Per germline, CDR1 SGHAT and CDR2 FQNNGV. The germline V and J ends were trimmed by 5 bases and 3 bases, with 13 bases remaining between them. The CDR3 runs to 14 residues.

This chain uses TRBV4-3 with TRBJ1-6; D is ambiguous. Germline V gene lookup returns CDR1 LGHNA and CDR2 YSLEER. This CDR3 spans 15 amino acids. V gave up 0 bases and J gave up 10 bases, with 13 bases separating them. The CDR3 sequence: CASSQEERVGSPLHF. CDR3 nucleotide sequence: TGCGCCAGCAGCCAAGAGGAGAGGGTCGGGTCACCCCTCCACTTT.

This clone was seen only a few times. This rearrangement joins TRBV7-2 to TRBJ1-2; 7 nucleotides align to TRBD1. V trimming: 5 bases; J trimming: 4 bases; junction bases outside the gene matches: 7. From germline, CDR1 is SGHTA and CDR2 FQGNSA. The CDR3 covers 14 residues. The CDR3 DNA is TGTGCCAGCAGCCCGTCACAGGGGAGCTATGGCTACACCTTC. Amino acid sequence: CASSPSQGSYGYTF.

The chain uses TRBV11-2 and TRBJ2-7; the match to TRBD1 covers 9 bases. V gave up 5 bases and J gave up 5 bases; unmatched junction bases: 13. The CDR3 loop spans 16 amino acids. From germline, CDR1 is SGHAT and CDR2 FQNNGV. The CDR3 DNA is TGTGCCAGCAGCCAAGATCTTCCGGACAGGGGACACGAGCAGTACTTC. Translating gives CASSQDLPDRGHEQYF.

The gene calls are TRBV2 and TRBJ1-2; D is possibly TRBD1 (5 bases). Per germline, CDR1 SNHLY and CDR2 FYNNEI. The CDR3 sequence is 10 residues long. CDR3 in amino acids: CVDKGYGYTF. DNA of the CDR3: TGTGTAGATAAGGGGTATGGCTACACCTTC. The full variable domain, completed using reference TRBV2 and TRBJ1-2, is EPEVTQTPSHQVTQMGQEVILRCVPISNHLYFYWYRQILGQKVEFLVSFYNNEISEKSEIFDDQFSVERPDGSNFTLKIRSTKLEDSAMYFCVDKGYGYTFGSGTRLTVV.

The table lists this clone with a few counts. The rearrangement uses TRBV4-3 and TRBJ2-1; 12 bases match TRBD2. CDR1 and CDR2 (germline): LGHNA, YSLEER. The CDR3 extends over 17 amino acids. V was pared by 3 bases and J by 12 bases, with 15 bases of the junction left unmatched. CDR3: CASSQERRASGGVVQFF. Here the CDR3 DNA reads TGCGCCAGCAGCCAGGAGAGGAGGGCTAGCGGGGGGGTTGTGCAGTTCTTC.